This T cell receptor beta chain derives from a study of blood T cell repertoires in COVID-19. Germline CDR1 and CDR2: SGHNT and YYREEE (reference sequence). V lost 6 bases to trimming and J lost 4 bases; unmatched junction nucleotides: 10. The CDR3 loop spans 16 amino acids. Sequencing used immunoSEQ multiplex PCR; TCRdb keeps in-frame clones, though not all of them. The sample lists about 88,000 clones; roughly 83% were seen once. Source material: peripheral blood. The chain links TRBV5-4 to TRBJ1-2; 12 nucleotides align to TRBD1. The sequence was collected from a human donor in a cohort sampled during active COVID-19. CDR3: CASTLKGQGAGYGYTF. The CDR3 region has the DNA TGTGCCAGCACCTTAAAGGGACAGGGGGCGGGCTATGGCTACACCTTC. Based on the CDR3 plus reference TRBV5-4 and TRBJ1-2, the full variable domain is ETGVTQSPTHLIKTRGQQVTLRCSSQSGHNTVSWYQQALGQGPQFIFQYYREEENGRGNFPPRFSGLQFPNYSSELNVNALELDDSALYLCASTLKGQGAGYGYTFGSGTRLTVV.